Below, one T cell receptor (beta chain) is given with its context. The antigen is unknown. Germline values: CDR1 SGHAT, CDR2 FQDESV (reference sequence). V was clipped by 5 bases and J by 0 bases, with 26 bases between them. This CDR3 has 20 amino acids. This sample is drawn from a study of CD8 T cells in ankylosing spondylitis. Study-wide results and caveats: Previously reported in reactive arthritis synovial fluid and blood were some of the motif variants. Researchers reportedly found disease-linked clones significantly enriched in matched ankylosing spondylitis synovial fluid. A motif in TCR beta, a set of eight highly homologous variants, appeared characteristic of ankylosing spondylitis blood.

A quantitative 5'-RACE method, one with molecular barcodes, was used to make TCR beta libraries. TCRdb reprocessed the 5' RACE reads with MiXCR, giving one entry per CDR3 protein. Seen here are 200,000 to 250,000 distinct CDR3 sequences, around 20% observed once, and the top ten hold roughly 46%. Sequences were obtained from blood, either unsorted or a sorted T cell fraction (not recorded which). This sequence joins TRBV11-1 and TRBJ2-1, with D possibly TRBD2 on 8 matching bases. The clonotype comes from a male donor with ankylosing spondylitis. In nucleotides, the CDR3 is TGTGCCAGCAGCCCACCAGGGGGGCTAGCGGGCGGGAGCTCCTACAATGAGCAGTTCTTC. It codes for CASSPPGGLAGGSSYNEQFF.